These 27 T cell receptor beta chains came from one sample sequenced in a study of shared T cell receptors in the human thymus. The table came from immunoSEQ multiplex PCR; TCRdb's copy has only in-frame clones and leaves some out. The table lists 640,000 or so clones, 80% to 90% of them singletons. The data also belong to a second study, concerning human thymus T cells.

Source material: thymocytes. The receptors shown here come from a boy under two years old with a congenital heart defect.

The V call is TRBV7-3, the J call TRBJ2-1, with D maybe TRBD1 (6 bases). Germline V CDR1 and CDR2: SGHTA, FQGTGA. The V gene lost 4 bases and the J gene lost 7 bases, with 14 bases spanning the gap. This CDR3 contains 14 residues. The CDR3 DNA is TGTGCCAGCAGCTCCCCGGGACACAGGAATGAGCAGTTCTTC. It translates to CASSSPGHRNEQFF. The entire variable domain, with the rest obtained from reference TRBV7-3 and TRBJ2-1, is as follows: GAGVSQTPSNKVTEKGKYVELRCDPISGHTALYWYRQSLGQGPEFLIYFQGTGAADDSGLPNDRFFAVRPEGSVSTLKIQRTERGDSAVYLCASSSPGHRNEQFFGPGTRLTVL.

In this sample, this clone turned up a few times. This chain uses TRBV7-6 with TRBJ1-3; 9 bases fit TRBD1. This CDR3 has 16 residues. In germline, CDR1 is SGHVS, CDR2 FNYEAQ. The V and J ends lost 5 bases and 0 bases, in that order; junction bases with no gene match: 5. The CDR3 region has the DNA TGTGCCAGCAGCCAAACGACAGGGGGCTCTGGAAACACCATATATTTT. Its protein is CASSQTTGGSGNTIYF.

The chain couples TRBV19 to TRBJ1-6; TRBD1 matches at 12 bases. The CDR3 extends over 17 amino acids. After removal of 5 bases from V and 10 bases from J, the junction contained 12 bases not matched to a gene. The germline V gene has CDR1 LNHDA and CDR2 SQIVND (reference sequence). This CDR3 reads CASSVLRPGQGASPLHF. CDR3 DNA: TGTGCCAGTAGTGTCCTCCGACCGGGACAGGGGGCCTCACCCCTCCACTTT.

The rearrangement links TRBV7-2 to TRBJ2-7; 15 nucleotides line up with TRBD2. The length of the CDR3 is 18 residues. After removal of 1 base from V and 4 bases from J, the junction contained 8 bases not matched to a gene. Germline V gene lookup returns CDR1 SGHTA and CDR2 FQGNSA. The CDR3 DNA follows: TGTGCCAGCAGCTTAGACCCTCGGACTAGCGGGGGGGCATACGAGCAGTACTTC. It codes for CASSLDPRTSGGAYEQYF.

The V gene is TRBV28, the J gene TRBJ1-3; weak D call: TRBD1 (5 bases). CDR1 and CDR2 (germline): MDHEN, SYDVKM. The length of the CDR3 is 18 residues. V was clipped by 7 bases and J by 0 bases, with 22 bases between them. CDR3 sequence: CASNLGHPKSSSGNTIYF. DNA for the CDR3: TGTGCCAGCAACCTCGGACATCCTAAATCGAGCTCTGGAAACACCATATATTTT. Drawing the rest from reference TRBV28 and TRBJ1-3, the complete variable domain is DVKVTQSSRYLVKRTGEKVFLECVQDMDHENMFWYRQDPGLGLRLIYFSYDVKMKEKGDIPEGYSVSREKKERFSLILESASTNQTSMYLCASNLGHPKSSSGNTIYFGEGSWLTVV.

J is TRBJ2-5 and V is TRBV25-1; D gene ambiguous. CDR1 is MGHDK and CDR2 is SYGVNS in the germline V gene. The CDR3 sequence is 14 residues long. Between the trimmed V and J ends, which lost 3 bases and 5 bases, there was a span of 13 bases. In DNA, the CDR3 is TGTGCCAGCAGTGAGTCCTCCGAGGTGGAGACCCAGTACTTC. Amino acid sequence: CASSESSEVETQYF.

V gene TRBV5-1 combines with J gene TRBJ2-3; a weak D match, TRBD2 (5 bases). This CDR3 region has 15 residues. Germline V gene sequence: CDR1 SGHRS, CDR2 YFSETQ. Deletions cut 5 bases from V and 0 bases from J, with 13 bases between. The CDR3 here is CASRNNRGSTDTQYF. The CDR3 nucleotides are TGCGCCAGCAGGAACAACCGGGGTAGCACAGATACGCAGTATTTT.

The rearrangement uses TRBV11-2 and TRBJ1-6; maybe TRBD1 (6 bases). Germline lookup yields CDR1 SGHAT and CDR2 FQNNGV. The CDR3 is 15 residues long. Trimming took 7 bases from V and 6 from J, leaving 16 bases between them. The CDR3 spells CASTTSWGLNSPLHF. CDR3 bases: TGTGCCAGCACCACTTCATGGGGGCTTAATTCACCCCTCCACTTT.

The V and J genes are TRBV5-4 and TRBJ2-3, with 7 bases identical to TRBD2. Germline V lookup: CDR1 SGHNT, CDR2 YYREEE (reference sequence). The J segment lost 4 bases and the V segment lost 1 base, leaving 9 bases of the junction unmatched. This CDR3 is 16 amino acids long. The CDR3 region has the DNA TGTGCCAGCAGCTTGACCCGGGGGGACCGGGCAGATACGCAGTATTTT. This codes for CASSLTRGDRADTQYF.

The chain joins TRBV5-8 to TRBJ1-2; TRBD1 agrees at 7 bases. The J segment lost 6 bases and the V segment lost 5 bases, leaving 10 bases of the junction unmatched. The CDR3 spans 14 residues. Germline CDR1 and CDR2: SGHTS and YDEGEE. The CDR3 sequence: CASRTGNFRDGYTF. CDR3 DNA: TGTGCCAGCAGGACAGGGAATTTTCGCGATGGCTACACCTTC.

The V gene is TRBV7-9, the J gene TRBJ2-1; tentative D call: TRBD1 (6 bases). Trimming took 5 bases from V and 9 from J, leaving 11 bases between them. Germline V CDR1 and CDR2: SEHNR, FQNEAQ (reference sequence). CDR3 length: 12 residues. The DNA for the CDR3 is TGTGCCAGCAGCGTACAGGGAAGTGAGCAGTTCTTC. Protein product: CASSVQGSEQFF.

This chain links TRBV7-9 with TRBJ2-1; TRBD2 matches at 9 bases. The CDR3 runs 15 residues. Germline CDR1 SEHNR, CDR2 FQNEAQ (reference sequence). Germline trimming cut 4 bases from V and 6 bases from J; bases unmatched to any gene: 7. CDR3 in DNA: TGTGCCAGCAGCTCTATAGCGGGAGCTTGCAATGAGCAGTTCTTC. Its protein is CASSSIAGACNEQFF.

The rearrangement joins TRBV5-1 to TRBJ2-6; TRBD1 aligns across 8 bases. Germline loops: CDR1 SGHRS, CDR2 YFSETQ. This CDR3 has 15 residues. V was pared by 5 bases and J by 2 bases, with 3 bases of the junction left unmatched. The CDR3 bases are TGCGCCAGCAGGGGCAGGGGGCCTGGGGCCAACGTCCTGACTTTC. As protein: CASRGRGPGANVLTF. Together with reference TRBV5-1 and TRBJ2-6, the CDR3 gives the full variable domain: KAGVTQTPRYLIKTRGQQVTLSCSPISGHRSVSWYQQTPGQGLQFLFEYFSETQRNKGNFPGRFSGRQFSNSRSEMNVSTLELGDSALYLCASRGRGPGANVLTFGAGSRLTVL.

The chain links TRBV7-4 to TRBJ1-5; TRBD1 matches at 9 bases. This CDR3 spans 16 amino acids. Germline trimming cut 5 bases from V and 3 bases from J; bases unmatched to any gene: 8. Germline lookup yields CDR1 SGHVT and CDR2 SQSDAQ. The CDR3 sequence is CASSEGTGLFNQPQHF. DNA of the CDR3: TGTGCCAGCAGCGAGGGGACAGGGCTCTTCAATCAGCCCCAGCATTTT.

This sequence joins TRBV10-3 and TRBJ2-3, with 7 positions matching TRBD1. V lost 0 bases and J lost 3; bases outside the gene matches: 6. The CDR3 length is 16 residues. Germline CDR1 is ENHRY and CDR2 is SYGVKD. The CDR3 bases are TGTGCCATCAGTGAGTCGGACAGGATGAAAACAGATACGCAGTATTTT. As protein: CAISESDRMKTDTQYF.

The gene calls are TRBV19 and TRBJ1-1; D perhaps matches TRBD1 (5 bases). V lost 1 base to trimming and J lost 4 bases, with 13 bases between them. Germline V lookup: CDR1 LNHDA, CDR2 SQIVND (reference sequence). The CDR3 consists of 15 residues. CDR3 region: CASSIGRDVGTEAFF. The CDR3 region has the DNA TGTGCCAGTAGTATAGGGAGGGACGTGGGCACTGAAGCTTTCTTT.

This clone has a handful of counts. The chain recombines TRBV4-3 with TRBJ2-3; 10 positions match TRBD2. Germline trimming cut 2 bases from V and 1 base from J; bases unmatched to any gene: 6. Germline assignment: CDR1 LGHNA and CDR2 YSLEER. The CDR3 runs 17 residues. CDR3 sequence reads: CASSQLLGTSGTDTQYF. CDR3 DNA sequence: TGCGCCAGCAGCCAATTACTCGGGACTAGCGGCACAGATACGCAGTATTTT.

The chain recombines TRBV6-5 with TRBJ2-7; 8 bases are shared with TRBD2. The CDR3 consists of 16 residues. V dropped 2 bases and J dropped 2; count of bases not matched to a gene: 8. Germline V gene sequence: CDR1 MNHEY, CDR2 SVGAGI. This chain's CDR3 is CASSYGPGGRPYEQYF. The CDR3 DNA follows: TGTGCCAGCAGTTACGGCCCGGGGGGGCGACCCTACGAGCAGTACTTC.

This chain connects TRBV6-5 to TRBJ2-7; 7 bases fit TRBD1. The CDR3 is 13 amino acids. The V segment lost 6 bases and the J segment 2 bases; nucleotides outside the gene matches: 4. CDR1 and CDR2 from the germline V gene are MNHEY and SVGAGI. The CDR3 spells CASRSTGAYEQYF. The CDR3, as DNA: TGTGCCAGCAGAAGTACAGGGGCCTACGAGCAGTACTTC.

The V and J genes are TRBV7-9 and TRBJ2-5; D ambiguous. Germline-derived CDR1 and CDR2 are SEHNR and FQNEAQ (reference sequence). The V end lost 1 base, the J end lost 2 bases, and 8 bases lay between the germline ends. CDR3 length: 14 residues. CDR3 nucleotides: TGTGCCAGCAGCTTAGGTCACTTACAAGAGACCCAGTACTTC. Translated, it gives CASSLGHLQETQYF.

V and J are TRBV18 and TRBJ1-1; weak D call: TRBD1 (6 bases). Germline-derived CDR1 and CDR2 are KGHSH and LQKENI. Trimming cost V 5 bases and J 1 base, with 8 bases left between them. The CDR3 runs to 13 residues. As DNA, the CDR3 is TGTGCCAGCTCATCGGGACAGAACACTGAAGCTTTCTTT. It yields the protein CASSSGQNTEAFF.

The rearrangement links TRBV7-9 to TRBJ1-5; D gene unclear. CDR3 length: 13 residues. Deletions cut 2 bases from V and 6 bases from J, with 8 bases between. The germline V gene has CDR1 SEHNR and CDR2 FQNEAQ (reference sequence). CDR3 coding DNA: TGTGCCAGCAGCTTAAGAGAGGGTCAGCCCCAGCATTTT. Amino acids: CASSLREGQPQHF.

The chain combines TRBV9 with TRBJ1-1; D is uncertain. The CDR3 sequence is 14 residues long. CDR1 is SGDLS, CDR2 YYNGEE, per germline. Trimming removed 4 bases from V and 3 bases from J, with 13 bases in between. The CDR3 loop is CASSPPAGDTEAFF. CDR3 DNA sequence: TGTGCCAGCAGCCCCCCAGCAGGCGACACTGAAGCTTTCTTT.

The rearrangement uses TRBV7-9 and TRBJ2-6, with D possibly TRBD1 on 6 matching bases. Germline V gene data show CDR1 as SEHNR and CDR2 as FQNEAQ (reference sequence). Trimming stripped 10 bases from V and 0 bases from J, with 19 bases between. The CDR3 is 17 amino acids. CDR3 DNA sequence: TGTGCCATCATCCCGGGACACAGTATCTCTGGGGCCAACGTCCTGACTTTC. As protein: CAIIPGHSISGANVLTF. The full variable domain, in which reference TRBV7-9 and TRBJ2-6 provide the parts outside the CDR3, is DTGVSQNPRHKITKRGQNVTFRCDPISEHNRLYWYRQTLGQGPEFLTYFQNEAQLEKSRLLSDRFSAERPKGSFSTLEIQRTEQGDSAMYLCAIIPGHSISGANVLTFGAGSRLTVL.

This clone is a singleton in its sample. V usage is TRBV21-1 and J usage is TRBJ2-1; TRBD2 reflects the table's D call only, with no check against the DNA. TRBV21-1 is annotated as a pseudogene. The CDR3 contains 16 residues. CDR3 DNA: TGTGCCAGCAGCAAAGTGACGGGGAGCTCCTACAATGAGCAGTTCTTC. This encodes CASSKVTGSSYNEQFF.

The chain employs TRBV19 and TRBJ1-1, with TRBD1 matching 7 bases. CDR3 size: 19 residues. Germline V gene data show CDR1 as LNHDA and CDR2 as SQIVND (reference sequence). The V gene end was trimmed by 0 bases and the J gene end by 4 bases; junction bases not matched to a gene: 17. The CDR3 here is CASSIDITGQPREGTEAFF. DNA of the CDR3: TGTGCCAGTAGTATAGATATTACGGGACAGCCTAGGGAAGGCACTGAAGCTTTCTTT.

This clone was seen once. CDR3 DNA: TGTGCCAGCAGTCCTGGGACAGGTCGCTCCTACGAGCAGTACTTC. Translation gives CASSPGTGRSYEQYF. The chain is built from TRBV27 and TRBJ2-7, with 8 positions matching TRBD1. Germline V gene sequence: CDR1 MNHEY, CDR2 SMNVEV (reference sequence). The CDR3 spans 15 residues. V lost 5 bases, J lost 0 bases, and 6 bases stayed unmatched.